These 23 T cell receptor beta chains originate from one sample sequenced in a study of cytomegalovirus exposure and HLA in healthy donors. Some clones are missing from TCRdb's copy, which holds only in-frame ones; the method was immunoSEQ multiplex PCR. The data contain 90,000 to 150,000 clones, around 89% of them singletons. The sequenced material came from PBMCs. Every receptor here comes from a woman aged 18-29 years in good health and CMV-seropositive.

In its sample, this clone was seen a few times. This chain links TRBV10-3 with TRBJ1-3, with a tentative D call TRBD1 (5 bases). The length of the CDR3 is 13 residues. Germline V CDR1 and CDR2: ENHRY, SYGVKD. Trimming removed 6 bases from V and 0 bases from J, with 6 bases in between. CDR3 amino acids: CAIRDNSGNTIYF. DNA for the CDR3: TGTGCCATCAGGGACAACTCTGGAAACACCATATATTTT.

The J gene is TRBJ2-7, the V gene TRBV9; TRBD1 aligns across 8 bases. The CDR3 covers 15 residues. Trimming at V came to 2 bases and at J to 0 bases, leaving 4 bases not matched to a gene. Germline V CDR1 and CDR2: SGDLS, YYNGEE. The CDR3 spells CASSVEGQASYEQYF. CDR3 nucleotide sequence: TGTGCCAGCAGCGTGGAGGGACAGGCCTCCTACGAGCAGTACTTC. Looking up the rest from reference TRBV9 and TRBJ2-7 gives the full variable domain: DSGVTQTPKHLITATGQRVTLRCSPRSGDLSVYWYQQSLDQGLQFLIQYYNGEERAKGNILERFSAQQFPDLHSELNLSSLELGDSALYFCASSVEGQASYEQYFGPGTRLTVT.

The sample holds a few counts of this clone. This chain links TRBV7-9 with TRBJ1-6, with D possibly TRBD1 on 5 matching bases. Germline CDR1 reads SEHNR; CDR2 reads FQNEAQ (reference sequence). Trimming took 1 base from V and 7 from J, leaving 8 bases between them. CDR3 length: 14 residues. CDR3 in DNA: TGTGCCAGCAGCTTAGTGGGGCAGAATTCACCCCTCCACTTT. Protein sequence: CASSLVGQNSPLHF.

This chain uses TRBV5-1 with TRBJ1-1; 7 nucleotides match TRBD1. The CDR3 is made up of 12 amino acids. Germline lookup yields CDR1 SGHRS and CDR2 YFSETQ. V trimming: 3 bases; J trimming: 7 bases; junction bases outside the gene matches: 3. The CDR3 sequence: CASSSHRGEAFF. The CDR3 DNA sequence: TGCGCCAGCAGCTCCCACAGGGGTGAAGCTTTCTTT.

As DNA, the CDR3 is TGTGCCAGCAGCCCTATTATTTTCACAGGGGATACGCAGTATTTT. Protein sequence: CASSPIIFTGDTQYF. This chain uses TRBV7-9 with TRBJ2-3; possibly TRBD1 for D (6 bases). The CDR3 is 15 amino acids. CDR1 is SEHNR and CDR2 is FQNEAQ in the germline V gene (reference sequence). V gave up 5 bases and J gave up 6 bases, with 18 bases separating them.

In this sample, this clone turned up a few times. The chain recombines TRBV19 with TRBJ1-6; 7 bases fit TRBD1. Trimming at V came to 6 bases and at J to 7 bases, leaving 9 bases not matched to a gene. Germline CDR1 LNHDA, CDR2 SQIVND (reference sequence). This CDR3 is built from 15 residues. This CDR3 is CASSRTGTANSPLHF. In DNA form, the CDR3 reads TGTGCCAGTAGCCGAACCGGGACAGCGAATTCACCCCTCCACTTT.

The V gene is TRBV5-4, the J gene TRBJ1-2; D remains ambiguous. Between the trimmed V and J ends, which lost 3 bases and 1 base, there was a span of 4 bases. Per the germline V gene, CDR1 is SGHNT and CDR2 is YYREEE (reference sequence). The CDR3 spans 12 residues. CDR3 amino acids: CASSSVNYGYTF. Here the CDR3 DNA reads TGTGCCAGCAGCTCAGTTAACTATGGCTACACCTTC. Based on the CDR3 plus reference TRBV5-4 and TRBJ1-2, the full variable domain is ETGVTQSPTHLIKTRGQQVTLRCSSQSGHNTVSWYQQALGQGPQFIFQYYREEENGRGNFPPRFSGLQFPNYSSELNVNALELDDSALYLCASSSVNYGYTFGSGTRLTVV.

CDR3 protein: CAISREAGELFF. CDR3 nucleotide sequence: TGTGCCATCAGTCGGGAGGCCGGGGAGCTGTTTTTT. This chain uses TRBV10-3 with TRBJ2-2, with 7 bases that match TRBD2. Germline CDR1 ENHRY, CDR2 SYGVKD. The CDR3 runs 12 residues. The J segment lost 6 bases and the V segment lost 5 bases, leaving 0 bases of the junction unmatched.

This chain connects TRBV7-2 to TRBJ2-7; 7 bases agree with TRBD2. V was clipped by 1 base and J by 4 bases; unmatched bases: 13. CDR1 SGHTA and CDR2 FQGNSA come from the germline V gene. The CDR3 has 17 amino acids. CDR3 coding DNA: TGTGCCAGCAGCTTAGTCGGCGGGGGTCCCCAGGTTTACGAGCAGTACTTC. It is translated as CASSLVGGGPQVYEQYF.

The gene calls are TRBV7-2 and TRBJ2-1; D perhaps matches TRBD2 (5 bases). The CDR3 consists of 13 residues. The V end was cut by 6 bases, the J end by 3 bases, with 9 bases between. CDR1 is SGHTA and CDR2 is FQGNSA in the germline V gene. The CDR3 region has the DNA TGTGCCAGCAGACCCCGGGGCTACAATGAGCAGTTCTTC. Encoded protein: CASRPRGYNEQFF.

CDR3 loop: CATGQGALLGYEQYF. The CDR3 DNA reads TGTGCCACCGGACAGGGGGCTCTCCTAGGCTACGAGCAGTACTTC. The chain uses TRBV10-3 and TRBJ2-7; TRBD1 matches 11 bases. This CDR3 spans 15 amino acids. J lost 3 bases, V lost 10 bases, and 11 bases had no gene match. Germline assignment: CDR1 ENHRY and CDR2 SYGVKD.

The chain recombines TRBV5-6 with TRBJ2-1; the D gene is possibly TRBD2 (6 bases). CDR3 length: 14 amino acids. Germline lookup yields CDR1 SGHDT and CDR2 YYEEEE. Deletions cut 3 bases from V and 5 bases from J, with 12 bases between. CDR3 amino acids: CASSSGGTNNEQFF. CDR3 sequence (DNA): TGTGCCAGCAGCTCCGGCGGGACGAACAATGAGCAGTTCTTC.

The V call is TRBV6-4, the J call TRBJ2-1; unclear D gene. The V end lost 4 bases, the J end lost 0 bases, and 10 bases lay between the germline ends. This CDR3 is 15 amino acids long. Germline assignment: CDR1 MRHNA and CDR2 SNTAGT. The CDR3 DNA follows: TGTGCCAGCAGTGTGTACTTTAGCTCCTACAATGAGCAGTTCTTC. Translated, it gives CASSVYFSSYNEQFF.

In the case of this clone: One junction end disagrees with the germline gene, perhaps due to a read error. The genes are TRBV4-1 and TRBJ2-7, with 7 nucleotides matching TRBD1. CDR1 and CDR2 (germline): MGHRA, YSYEKL. This CDR3 contains 13 residues. The CDR3 reads CASSQDPTGHRRF. DNA for the CDR3: TGCGCCAGCAGCCAAGACCCGACAGGGCATCGGCGCTTC.

In regard to this clone: The junction and the germline gene differ at one end; a read error may be behind it. The chain recombines TRBV7-7 with TRBJ2-6, with a tentative D call TRBD2 (6 bases). Germline assignment: CDR1 SSHAT and CDR2 FNYEAQ (reference sequence). The CDR3 contains 16 residues. DNA of the CDR3: TGTGCTAGCAGCTTATCGGGGGAATCTGGGGCCAACGTCCTGACTTTC. Translating it yields CASSLSGESGANVLTF.

The chain carries TRBV18 and TRBJ2-7, with 7 bases identical to TRBD1. The CDR3 runs 13 residues. With V trimmed by 8 bases and J by 0 bases, 4 bases remained unmatched. Germline CDR1 reads KGHSH; CDR2 reads LQKENI. The DNA of the CDR3 is TGTGCCAGCCCCGGACAGGACTCCTACGAGCAGTACTTC. Translated: CASPGQDSYEQYF.

The J gene is TRBJ1-1, the V gene TRBV7-3, with a possible D match to TRBD1 (6 bases). The CDR3 runs to 14 residues. Trimming stripped 2 bases from V and 3 bases from J, with 10 bases between. Germline CDR1 is SGHTA and CDR2 is FQGTGA. CDR3 sequence reads: CASSLAGVDTEAFF. The CDR3 DNA reads TGTGCCAGCAGCTTAGCAGGGGTGGACACTGAAGCTTTCTTT. Looking up the rest from reference TRBV7-3 and TRBJ1-1 gives the full variable domain: GAGVSQTPSNKVTEKGKYVELRCDPISGHTALYWYRQSLGQGPEFLIYFQGTGAADDSGLPNDRFFAVRPEGSVSTLKIQRTERGDSAVYLCASSLAGVDTEAFFGQGTRLTVV.

DNA of the CDR3: TGCGCCAGCAGCGAGCACAGGGCCGCTAGGTCACCCCTCCACTTT. This encodes CASSEHRAARSPLHF. The gene calls are TRBV4-1 and TRBJ1-6, with a tentative D call TRBD1 (6 bases). V dropped 5 bases and J dropped 10 bases, with 18 bases sitting between them. CDR1 and CDR2 from the germline V gene are MGHRA and YSYEKL. This CDR3 spans 15 amino acids.

V gene TRBV5-1 combines with J gene TRBJ1-4; TRBD1 matches at 7 bases. V was pared by 4 bases and J by 8 bases, with 8 bases of the junction left unmatched. The CDR3 is 14 residues long. Germline V gene lookup returns CDR1 SGHRS and CDR2 YFSETQ. The CDR3 spells CASSATGSWEKLFF. The CDR3 nucleotides are TGCGCCAGCAGCGCGACAGGGTCGTGGGAAAAACTGTTTTTT.

V and J are TRBV5-5 and TRBJ1-4; 7 bases line up with TRBD1. The CDR3 consists of 16 residues. CDR1 SGHKS and CDR2 YYEKEE come from the germline V gene (reference sequence). V trimming: 1 base; J trimming: 1 base; junction bases outside the gene matches: 4. CDR3 sequence: CASSLHYRGTNEKLFF. For the CDR3, the DNA is TGTGCCAGCAGCTTGCATTACAGGGGAACTAATGAAAAACTGTTTTTT.

The chain is built from TRBV6-5 and TRBJ1-2; no clear D. Germline-derived CDR1 and CDR2 are MNHEY and SVGAGI. This CDR3 contains 14 residues. Trimming pared 6 bases from V and 0 bases from J, leaving 11 bases between. The CDR3 bases are TGTGCCAGCAGACCCCGCGGTACTAACTATGGCTACACCTTC. It is translated as CASRPRGTNYGYTF.

The rearrangement uses TRBV28 and TRBJ1-3, with D unclear. The CDR3 extends over 11 amino acids. The V and J ends lost 10 bases and 4 bases respectively, with 8 bases between them. CDR1 MDHEN and CDR2 SYDVKM come from the germline V gene. The CDR3: CAIRGGNTIYF. In DNA form, the CDR3 reads TGTGCCATTAGAGGGGGAAACACCATATATTTT. The entire variable domain, with the rest obtained from reference TRBV28 and TRBJ1-3, is as follows: DVKVTQSSRYLVKRTGEKVFLECVQDMDHENMFWYRQDPGLGLRLIYFSYDVKMKEKGDIPEGYSVSREKKERFSLILESASTNQTSMYLCAIRGGNTIYFGEGSWLTVV.

The chain employs TRBV20-1 and TRBJ1-1; D is unclear. The CDR3 has 11 amino acids. Trimming pared 8 bases from V and 6 bases from J, leaving 13 bases between. Germline assignment: CDR1 DFQATT and CDR2 SNEGSKA (reference sequence). CDR3 sequence (DNA): TGCAGTTCCACCGGGTTAGCTGAAGCTTTCTTT. Translating gives CSSTGLAEAFF.